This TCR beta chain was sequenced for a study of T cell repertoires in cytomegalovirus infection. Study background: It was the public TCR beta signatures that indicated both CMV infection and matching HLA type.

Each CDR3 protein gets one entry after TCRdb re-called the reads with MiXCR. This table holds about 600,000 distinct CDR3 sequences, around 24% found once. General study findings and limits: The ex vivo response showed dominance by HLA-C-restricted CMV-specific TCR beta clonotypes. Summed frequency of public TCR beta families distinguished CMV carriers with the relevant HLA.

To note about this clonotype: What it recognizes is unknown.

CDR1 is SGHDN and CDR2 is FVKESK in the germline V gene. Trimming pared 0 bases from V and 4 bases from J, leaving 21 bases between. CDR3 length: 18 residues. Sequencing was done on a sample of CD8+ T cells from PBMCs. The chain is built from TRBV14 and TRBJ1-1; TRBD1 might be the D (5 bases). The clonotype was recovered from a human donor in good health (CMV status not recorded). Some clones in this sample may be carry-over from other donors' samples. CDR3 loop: CASSQDPLRGGFGTEAFF. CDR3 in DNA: TGTGCCAGCAGCCAAGATCCTCTGAGGGGAGGGTTTGGCACTGAAGCTTTCTTT. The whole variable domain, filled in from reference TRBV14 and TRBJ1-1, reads EAGVTQFPSHSVIEKGQTVTLRCDPISGHDNLYWYRRVMGKEIKFLLHFVKESKQDESGMPNNRFLAERTGGTYSTLKVQPAELEDSGVYFCASSQDPLRGGFGTEAFFGQGTRLTVV.